This T cell receptor (beta chain) was documented in a study of regulatory T cells in long-lasting Graves disease. CDR3 length: 17 amino acids. Germline loops: CDR1 SEHNR, CDR2 FQNEAQ (reference sequence). The V gene end was trimmed by 5 bases and the J gene end by 8 bases; junction bases not matched to a gene: 14. With iRepertoire HTBI primers and Arm-PCR of CDR3 regions, TCR beta libraries were built. MiXCR, applied by TCRdb to the multiplex PCR reads, yields one record per CDR3 protein. The sample carries 530,000 or so distinct CDR3 sequences, about 15% recorded once. Documented time point: newly diagnosed GD, antithyroid drugs for less than 3 months. RNA from PBMCs was the source of the TCR library. The data were also submitted as part of a second study, on T cells in Graves' hyperthyroidism and ophthalmopathy.

The chain is built from TRBV7-9 and TRBJ2-1; 11 nucleotides match TRBD2. This sequence originates from a man between 18 and 29 years old with Graves disease. The sample in question was peripheral blood mononuclear cells (PBMCs), obtained at new diagnosis, from a patient treated with antithyroid drugs. CDR3 sequence (DNA): TGTGCCAGCAGCCCCTCAGCCCGTAGCGGGAGGGCCCATGAGCAGTTCTTC. This codes for CASSPSARSGRAHEQFF.